The rows below give T cell receptor beta chains drawn from one sample of a study of regulatory T cells in long-lasting Graves disease. MiXCR was run by TCRdb on the multiplex PCR reads, yielding one entry per CDR3 protein. The data show approximately 490,000 distinct CDR3 sequences, roughly 17% seen once. The same data also went into a second study, on T cells in Graves' hyperthyroidism and ophthalmopathy.

The sample consisted of peripheral blood mononuclear cells (PBMCs), taken at new diagnosis, from a patient treated with antithyroid drugs. The receptors stem from a middle-aged man with Graves disease. CDR3s include the opening cysteine and the closing phenylalanine or tryptophan. D genes are given only for firm matches. A row's size may be missing; if present it is once, few, many or a size class.

>many|TRBV28|NA|TRBJ2-7
CASSQKAYEQYF
TGTGCCAGCAGTCAGAAGGCTTACGAGCAGTACTTC
>many|TRBV30|TRBD1|TRBJ2-7
CAWSVQGGNEQYF
TGTGCCTGGAGTGTACAGGGGGGAAACGAGCAGTACTTC
>many|TRBV11-2|NA|TRBJ1-1
CASSLRQEPIKAFF
TGTGCCAGCAGCCTAAGACAGGAACCCATTAAAGCTTTCTTT
>NA|TRBV29-1|NA|TRBJ2-5
CSAALGRETQYF
TGCAGCGCTGCCTTGGGGCGGGAGACCCAGTACTTC
>NA|TRBV7-9|NA|TRBJ2-7
CASSLGDRSYYYEQYF
TGTGCCAGCAGCTTAGGCGACAGGAGCTACTACTACGAGCAGTACTTC
>NA|TRBV24-1|NA|TRBJ2-5
CATSETGRTERETQYF
TGTGCCACCAGTGAGACCGGGAGGACAGAACGAGAGACCCAGTACTTC
>few|TRBV6-1|TRBD2|TRBJ2-1
CASSGPGLAGPRSYNEQFF
TGTGCCAGCAGTGGTCCGGGACTAGCGGGTCCGAGGTCCTACAATGAGCAGTTCTTC
>NA|TRBV20-1|TRBD1|TRBJ2-7
CSASNRDRGCSSYEQYF
TGCAGTGCTTCGAACCGGGACAGGGGCTGCAGCTCCTACGAGCAGTACTTC
>few|TRBV2|TRBD2|TRBJ2-5
CASSGGGEGTQYF
TGTGCCAGCAGTGGGGGAGGGGAGGGCACCCAGTACTTC
>many|TRBV10-1|NA|TRBJ2-7
CASSEEGIGEQYF
TGCGCCAGCAGTGAGGAGGGGATAGGCGAGCAGTACTTC
>many|TRBV3-1|NA|TRBJ2-3
CASSQDNGLQYF
TGTGCCAGCAGCCAAGATAACGGGTTGCAGTATTTT
>few|TRBV28|NA|TRBJ2-3
CASSEWADTQYF
TGTGCCAGCAGTGAATGGGCCGATACGCAGTATTTT
>NA|TRBV15|TRBD2|TRBJ2-1
CTTSRDKGTSGSYEQFF
TGTACCACCAGCAGAGATAAGGGGACTAGCGGGAGCTATGAGCAGTTCTTC
>NA|TRBV20-1|TRBD1|TRBJ2-7
CSVTSTGNSYEQYF
TGCAGTGTAACGTCGACAGGGAACTCCTACGAGCAGTACTTC
>NA|TRBV30|NA|TRBJ1-5
CAWSVGLEGQPQHF
TGTGCCTGGAGTGTAGGGTTGGAGGGTCAGCCCCAGCATTTT
>NA|TRBV3-1|NA|TRBJ1-4
CASSQDGLPTQKLFF
TGTGCCAGCAGCCAAGACGGACTTCCCACCCAAAAACTGTTTTTT
>few|TRBV19|TRBD1|TRBJ2-2
CASSIARGTGGTGELFF
TGTGCCAGTAGTATAGCGCGGGGGACAGGGGGCACCGGGGAGCTGTTTTTT
>NA|TRBV10-3|TRBD1|TRBJ2-1
CAIRDPRQGLVGEQFF
TGTGCCATCAGAGACCCTAGACAGGGTCTAGTGGGTGAGCAGTTCTTC
>many|TRBV5-1|NA|TRBJ1-3
CASSLDRPAPGNTIYF
TGCGCCAGCAGCTTGGATCGGCCAGCTCCCGGAAACACCATATATTTT
>few|TRBV6-1|NA|TRBJ1-2
CASRKTASYGYTF
TGTGCCAGCAGAAAGACAGCCTCCTACGGCTACACCTTC
>few|TRBV4-1|NA|TRBJ1-3
CASSQRGQTFSGNTIYF
TGCGCCAGCAGCCAACGAGGACAAACCTTCTCTGGAAACACCATATATTTT
>NA|TRBV7-9|TRBD1|TRBJ2-1
CASSLGQGEKFF
TGTGCCAGCAGTTTGGGACAGGGCGAAAAATTCTTC
>NA|TRBV6-2/TRBV6-3|NA|TRBJ2-1
CASIGLGDLYEQFF
TGTGCCAGCATCGGACTCGGGGATCTCTACGAGCAGTTCTTC
>many|TRBV7-3|NA|TRBJ2-1
CASSLMRGRDNEQFF
TGTGCCAGCAGCTTAATGCGGGGACGGGACAATGAGCAGTTCTTC
>few|TRBV2|TRBD2|TRBJ2-7
CASETSGRGCEQYF
TGTGCCAGCGAGACTAGCGGGAGAGGCTGCGAGCAGTACTTC
>NA|TRBV28|NA|TRBJ1-5
CASSFYRAGGNQPQHF
TGTGCCAGCAGTTTTTATCGGGCGGGAGGCAATCAGCCCCAGCATTTT
>many|TRBV3-1|TRBD2|TRBJ2-7
CASSQVWGGEQYF
TGTGCCAGCAGCCAAGTTTGGGGGGGCGAGCAGTACTTC
>many|TRBV2|NA|TRBJ2-3
CASSEGSGPDTQYF
TGTGCCAGCAGTGAAGGATCGGGCCCAGATACGCAGTATTTT
>NA|TRBV7-9|NA|TRBJ2-1
CASSPVLGTNEQFF
TGTGCCAGCAGCCCAGTCCTCGGAACCAATGAGCAGTTCTTC
>many|TRBV30|TRBD1|TRBJ2-7
CAWTQGVYEQYF
TGTGCCTGGACTCAGGGGGTATACGAGCAGTACTTC
>many|TRBV30|NA|TRBJ1-1
CAWQDLRGPQGAFF
TGTGCCTGGCAGGACCTTCGGGGGCCTCAAGGGGCTTTCTTT
>NA|TRBV10-3|TRBD2|TRBJ2-2
CAISKGLAETGELFF
TGTGCCATCAGTAAAGGACTAGCGGAGACCGGGGAGCTGTTTTTT
>many|TRBV5-1|NA|TRBJ2-1
CASSLTHNNEQFF
TGCGCCAGCAGCTTGACACATAACAATGAGCAGTTCTTC
>many|TRBV20-1|NA|TRBJ2-7
CSARDQARVHEQYF
TGCAGTGCTAGAGATCAGGCTAGGGTCCACGAGCAGTACTTC
>many|TRBV3-1|NA|TRBJ2-1
CASSPLSYNEQFF
TGTGCCAGCAGCCCCCTCTCGTACAATGAGCAGTTCTTC
>few|TRBV20-1|NA|TRBJ1-4
CSAHYREKLFF
TGCAGTGCTCATTACCGGGAAAAACTGTTTTTT
>NA|TRBV11-3|TRBD2|TRBJ2-2
CASSFSLAGAGELFF
TGTGCCAGCAGCTTTTCTCTAGCGGGAGCCGGGGAGCTGTTTTTT
>NA|TRBV7-9|TRBD1|TRBJ2-7
CASSPWGTGGYEQYF
TGTGCCAGCAGCCCGTGGGGGACAGGGGGCTACGAGCAGTACTTC
>many|TRBV11-2|NA|TRBJ1-1
CASSSYLQGHSEAFF
TGTGCCAGCAGCTCCTACCTACAGGGCCATTCTGAAGCTTTCTTT
>NA|TRBV12-3/TRBV12-4|NA|TRBJ2-2
CAFGRNTGELFF
TGTGCCTTCGGCCGGAACACCGGGGAGCTGTTTTTT
>NA|TRBV10-3|NA|TRBJ2-1
CAISDDALSSYNEQFF
TGTGCCATCAGTGACGACGCACTTAGCTCCTACAATGAGCAGTTCTTC
>NA|TRBV18|NA|TRBJ1-2
CASSPIGLNYGYTF
TGTGCCAGCTCACCAATAGGATTAAACTATGGCTACACCTTC
>NA|TRBV6-1|TRBD1|TRBJ1-6
CASSRPPGQGLPYNSPLHF
TGTGCCAGCAGTAGGCCACCGGGACAGGGCTTGCCCTATAATTCACCCCTCCACTTT
>many|TRBV12-3/TRBV12-4|NA|TRBJ2-1
CASSSPGGGQSSYNEQFF
TGTGCCAGCAGTTCCCCCGGTGGGGGGCAGAGCTCCTACAATGAGCAGTTCTTC